Presented here are 17 T cell receptor beta chains from one specimen sequenced in a study of vaccination effects on CD4 cells after COVID-19. Antigens of these TCRs are unknown. This table comes from immunoSEQ multiplex PCR, and its TCRdb copy is limited to in-frame clones, with some not included. The sample has approximately 26,000 clones; 69% are singletons. Before sequencing, viral peptide pools were used by the ViraFEST assay to expand antigen-specific CD4+ T cells. The culture ran for under eleven days, and then CD4+ T cells were isolated. SARS-CoV-2 infection was confirmed by PCR in the person between March and December 2020. Source: CD4+ T cells from PBMCs cultured with SARS-CoV-2 spike peptides, taken before COVID-19 vaccination. The source of these receptors is a human donor who had a prior SARS-CoV-2 infection.

The chain employs TRBV18 and TRBJ1-6; the D gene is possibly TRBD1 (6 bases). The V end was cut by 4 bases, the J end by 5 bases, with 15 bases between. CDR1 is KGHSH and CDR2 is LQKENI in the germline V gene. This CDR3 region has 16 residues. CDR3 protein: CASSQNRDTNNSPLHF. The CDR3 nucleotides read TGTGCCAGCTCACAGAACAGGGATACAAATAATTCACCCCTCCACTTT.

The rearrangement joins TRBV10-3 to TRBJ1-1; possibly TRBD1 for D (6 bases). Trimming removed 0 bases from V and 1 base from J, with 15 bases in between. Germline V gives CDR1 ENHRY, CDR2 SYGVKD. The CDR3 extends over 17 amino acids. The CDR3 protein is CAISESYSRGENTEAFF. The CDR3 DNA is TGTGCCATCAGTGAGTCGTATAGTAGGGGGGAGAACACTGAAGCTTTCTTT.

J is TRBJ2-1 and V is TRBV9; 11 bases line up with TRBD2. V shed 2 bases and J 10 bases; nucleotides not matched to a gene: 8. Germline loops: CDR1 SGDLS, CDR2 YYNGEE. The CDR3 totals 15 residues. The CDR3 loop reads CASSVLAGGPQEQFF. CDR3 sequence (DNA): TGTGCCAGCAGCGTTTTAGCGGGGGGGCCACAAGAGCAGTTCTTC.

The gene calls are TRBV30 and TRBJ2-1; TRBD2 matches at 9 bases. This CDR3 is built from 14 residues. Losses at the gene ends were 2 bases for V and 12 bases for J; bases not matched to a gene: 11. CDR1 and CDR2 from the germline V gene are GTSNPN and SVGIG (reference sequence). Here the CDR3 reads CAWSSLSFSGGQFF. The CDR3 coding sequence is TGTGCCTGGAGTTCCCTGTCCTTTAGCGGGGGGCAGTTCTTC.

V gene TRBV2 combines with J gene TRBJ1-5; tentatively, D is TRBD1 (6 bases). There are 14 residues in the CDR3. Trimming removed 4 bases from V and 7 bases from J, with 14 bases in between. Germline V gene sequence: CDR1 SNHLY, CDR2 FYNNEI. CDR3: CASSVDSIRQPQHF. In DNA form, the CDR3 reads TGTGCCAGCAGTGTGGACAGTATAAGGCAGCCCCAGCATTTT.

This clone was seen only once. The chain has TRBV2 and TRBJ2-5; weak D call: TRBD2 (6 bases). CDR1 and CDR2 (germline): SNHLY, FYNNEI. Deletions cut 6 bases from V and 2 bases from J, with 10 bases between. CDR3 length: 13 residues. The CDR3 bases are TGTGCCAGCAGCGGGGGAATACAAGAGACCCAGTACTTC. Translating it yields CASSGGIQETQYF.

The V and J genes are TRBV4-3 and TRBJ2-3, with D hard to call. V was cut by 0 bases and J by 7 bases, with 5 bases left in between. This CDR3 has 12 residues. Germline V gene lookup returns CDR1 LGHNA and CDR2 YSLEER. CDR3 sequence (DNA): TGCGCCAGCAGCCAAGAAGGGAATACGCAGTATTTT. Translated, it gives CASSQEGNTQYF.

The CDR3 nucleotides read TGTGCCAGCAGCCAAGGGGTAGCCTACGAGCAGTACTTC. Translated, it gives CASSQGVAYEQYF. The chain employs TRBV3-1 (or the pseudogene TRBV3-2) and TRBJ2-7; D remains unclear. V lost 1 base to trimming and J lost 2 bases, with 6 bases between them. This CDR3 has 13 amino acids. Germline V CDR1 and CDR2: LGHDT, YNNKEL (reference sequence).

The table lists this clone with a few counts. The chain carries TRBV14 and TRBJ2-7; TRBD2 is a possible D gene (5 bases). The germline V gene encodes CDR1 SGHDN and CDR2 FVKESK. This CDR3 contains 15 residues. V was clipped by 5 bases and J by 2 bases, with 16 bases between them. This CDR3 is CASSDGKGTTYEQYF. The CDR3, as DNA: TGTGCCAGCAGCGACGGGAAAGGTACCACCTACGAGCAGTACTTC.

The table lists this clone with a few counts. This sequence joins TRBV21-1 and TRBJ2-3; TRBD1 is the table's D call and was not checked against the DNA. TRBV21-1 constitutes a pseudogene. The CDR3 has 13 amino acids. CDR3 loop: CAGPGQGGDTQYF. The CDR3, as DNA: TGTGCCGGACCGGGACAGGGGGGAGATACGCAGTATTTT.

The chain is built from TRBV9 and TRBJ2-4, with D possibly being TRBD1 or TRBD2 (5 bases each). This CDR3 has 15 residues. Germline values: CDR1 SGDLS, CDR2 YYNGEE. Trimming took 4 bases from V and 0 from J, leaving 11 bases between them. The CDR3 spells CASSRGTLAKNIQYF. CDR3 sequence (DNA): TGTGCCAGCAGCCGGGGCACGCTAGCCAAAAACATTCAGTACTTC.

The chain is built from TRBV7-9 and TRBJ1-2; D possibly corresponds to TRBD1 (5 bases). CDR3 length: 16 residues. The ends were cut back, 6 bases at V and 0 bases at J, with 17 bases in the middle. Looked up from germline, CDR1 is SEHNR and CDR2 is FQNEAQ (reference sequence). The CDR3 sequence is CASRKLGGYPNYGYTF. For the CDR3, the DNA is TGTGCCAGCAGAAAACTGGGGGGTTACCCTAACTATGGCTACACCTTC.

Here the CDR3 reads CASSWTTGTGETQYF. The CDR3 DNA sequence: TGTGCCAGCAGCTGGACGACAGGGACGGGGGAGACCCAGTACTTC. The V call is TRBV7-9, the J call TRBJ2-5; 7 bases are a match to TRBD1. The CDR3 consists of 15 residues. V dropped 4 bases and J dropped 5; count of bases not matched to a gene: 10. The germline gives CDR1 SEHNR, CDR2 FQNEAQ (reference sequence).

This clone showed up just once. The chain recombines TRBV9 with TRBJ2-6, with D perhaps TRBD2 (5 bases). The V gene lost 1 base and the J gene lost 4 bases, with 12 bases spanning the gap. Germline V CDR1 and CDR2: SGDLS, YYNGEE. This CDR3 is 16 amino acids long. The DNA for the CDR3 is TGTGCCAGCAGCGTAAGAGGGTTCCGCGGGGCCAACGTCCTGACTTTC. It yields the protein CASSVRGFRGANVLTF.

This CDR3 is CASSKVGAAGNTIYF. The CDR3 DNA reads TGTGCCAGCAGCAAAGTAGGGGCGGCTGGAAACACCATATATTTT. The J gene is TRBJ1-3, the V gene TRBV21-1; the table's D call, TRBD1, has no DNA check behind it. TRBV21-1 is given as a pseudogene. The CDR3 is 15 amino acids.

This clone appeared once. The chain combines TRBV7-9 with TRBJ2-1; 9 nucleotides align to TRBD1. CDR1 and CDR2 from the germline V gene are SEHNR and FQNEAQ (reference sequence). V was pared by 5 bases and J by 4 bases, with 6 bases of the junction left unmatched. The CDR3 has 15 residues. CDR3 bases: TGTGCCAGCAGCGTCCGACAGGGGGGTTACAATGAGCAGTTCTTC. Protein sequence: CASSVRQGGYNEQFF.

This sequence joins TRBV7-9 and TRBJ2-4; D may be TRBD1 (6 bases). The germline V and J ends were trimmed by 1 base and 8 bases, with 18 bases remaining between them. This CDR3 is 16 amino acids long. Germline V lookup: CDR1 SEHNR, CDR2 FQNEAQ (reference sequence). The CDR3, as DNA: TGTGCCAGCAGCTTAGGAGACAGGCGGCTTTTGGACATTCAGTACTTC. Its translation is CASSLGDRRLLDIQYF.